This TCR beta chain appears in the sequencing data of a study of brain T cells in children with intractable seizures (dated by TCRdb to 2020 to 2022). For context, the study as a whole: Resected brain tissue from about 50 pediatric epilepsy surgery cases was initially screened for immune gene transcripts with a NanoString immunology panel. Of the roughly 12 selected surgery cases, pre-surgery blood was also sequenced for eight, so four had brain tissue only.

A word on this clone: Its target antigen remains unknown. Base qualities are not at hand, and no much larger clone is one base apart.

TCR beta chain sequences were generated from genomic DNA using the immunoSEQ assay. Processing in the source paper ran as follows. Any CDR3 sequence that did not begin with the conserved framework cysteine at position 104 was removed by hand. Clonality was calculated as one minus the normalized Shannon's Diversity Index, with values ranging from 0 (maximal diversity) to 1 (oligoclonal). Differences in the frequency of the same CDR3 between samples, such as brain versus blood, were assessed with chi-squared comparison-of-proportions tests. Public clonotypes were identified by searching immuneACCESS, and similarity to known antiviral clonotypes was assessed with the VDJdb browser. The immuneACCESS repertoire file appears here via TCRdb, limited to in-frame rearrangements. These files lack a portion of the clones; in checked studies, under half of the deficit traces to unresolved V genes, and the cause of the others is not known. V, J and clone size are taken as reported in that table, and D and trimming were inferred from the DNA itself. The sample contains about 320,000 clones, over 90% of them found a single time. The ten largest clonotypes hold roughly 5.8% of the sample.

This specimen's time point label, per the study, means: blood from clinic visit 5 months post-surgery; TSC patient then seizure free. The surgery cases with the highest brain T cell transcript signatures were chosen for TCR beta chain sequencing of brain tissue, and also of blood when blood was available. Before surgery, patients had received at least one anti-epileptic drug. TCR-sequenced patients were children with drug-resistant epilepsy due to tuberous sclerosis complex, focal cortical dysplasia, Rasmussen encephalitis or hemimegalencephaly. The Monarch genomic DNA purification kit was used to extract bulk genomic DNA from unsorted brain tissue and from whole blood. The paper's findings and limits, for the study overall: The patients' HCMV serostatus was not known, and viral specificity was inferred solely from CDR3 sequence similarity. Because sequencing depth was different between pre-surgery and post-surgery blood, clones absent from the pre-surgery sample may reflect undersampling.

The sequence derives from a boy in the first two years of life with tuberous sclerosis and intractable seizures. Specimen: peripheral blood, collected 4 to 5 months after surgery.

The DNA sequence follows: TGCGCCAGCAGCCCAGCCCCGGGACAGGGGGCAGAGGGCTACACCTTC. It is translated as CASSPAPGQGAEGYTF. The rearrangement joined TRBV4-1 to TRBJ1-2, with 12 junctional bases fitting TRBD1. Here V drops 4 bases and J drops 8 bases, and the junction holds 11 bases not matched to any gene. CDR1 MGHRA and CDR2 YSYEKL were looked up in the germline V gene. The CDR3, from cysteine to phenylalanine, totals 16 residues. The read is trimmed to its CDR3 DNA, 48 bases read in frame from base 1.